Below are 13 T cell receptor beta chains sequenced from a single sample in a study of regulatory T cells in long-lasting Graves disease. For TCR beta, libraries came from iRepertoire HTBI primers and Arm-PCR of CDR3 regions. TCRdb ran MiXCR on the multiplex PCR reads and lists one entry per CDR3 protein. The table includes roughly 400,000 distinct CDR3 sequences, under 25% detected once. Time point described: persistent/refractory GD, antithyroid drugs over 5 years with positive TRAb. Preparation of the TCR library used RNA extracted from PBMCs. The material was peripheral blood mononuclear cells (PBMCs), obtained when the disease was refractory, from a patient treated with antithyroid drugs. Receptors originate from a female donor with Graves disease.

This chain links TRBV5-6 with TRBJ2-5; TRBD2 aligns across 15 bases. V was clipped by 5 bases and J by 4 bases; unmatched bases: 6. The CDR3 is 16 amino acids. Germline V gives CDR1 SGHDT, CDR2 YYEEEE. CDR3 coding DNA: TGTGCCAGCAGGAAGCCGGGACTAGCGGGAGGAGAGACCCAGTACTTC. This translates into CASRKPGLAGGETQYF.

This clonotype was observed at least ten times. This chain connects TRBV27 to TRBJ2-7, with D maybe TRBD2 (6 bases). CDR1 MNHEY and CDR2 SMNVEV come from the germline V gene (reference sequence). The length of the CDR3 is 16 residues. The V end was cut by 0 bases, the J end by 2 bases, with 14 bases between. CDR3 region: CASSLSWGTEPYEQYF. The CDR3 coding sequence is TGTGCCAGCAGTTTATCGTGGGGGACTGAGCCCTACGAGCAGTACTTC.

This clonotype has just a few counts. V and J are TRBV6-2 or TRBV6-3 and TRBJ1-2; no clear D. The CDR3 totals 14 residues. Trimming removed 6 bases at V and 5 bases at J, with 16 bases between. Germline-derived CDR1 and CDR2 are MNHEY and SVGEGT. CDR3 region: CASRPIQSAYGYTF. The CDR3, as DNA: TGTGCCAGCAGGCCAATACAGTCCGCTTATGGCTACACCTTC.

This clonotype occurred many times. V usage is TRBV2 and J usage is TRBJ2-3, with D perhaps matching TRBD1 (5 bases). Trimming cost V 1 base and J 3 bases, with 11 bases left between them. The CDR3 runs to 15 residues. Looked up from germline, CDR1 is SNHLY and CDR2 is FYNNEI. The CDR3 DNA follows: TGTGCCAGCAGTGAAGGGGGCGTAAGTACAGATACGCAGTATTTT. It encodes CASSEGGVSTDTQYF.

Concerning this clonotype: This clone may be a read error of a much larger clone one base away. This chain uses TRBV15 with TRBJ1-2; weak D call: TRBD1 (6 bases). The CDR3 loop spans 12 amino acids. From germline, CDR1 is LNHNV and CDR2 YYDKDF (reference sequence). The CDR3 region is CANSIQGYGYTF. In DNA, the CDR3 is TGTGCCAACAGCATTCAGGGGTATGGCTACACCTTC.

This clonotype was counted ten times or more. This chain joins TRBV13 and TRBJ2-7; D may be TRBD1 (6 bases). V lost 5 bases, J lost 2 bases, and 19 bases lay in between. This CDR3 is built from 16 residues. CDR1 is PRHDT and CDR2 is FYEKMQ in the germline V gene (reference sequence). CDR3: CASSAFMSSGAYEQYF. The CDR3 DNA reads as TGTGCCAGCAGCGCATTCATGTCCTCAGGGGCCTACGAGCAGTACTTC.

This clonotype was observed a handful of times. This chain uses TRBV25-1 with TRBJ2-7; 8 bases fit TRBD1. CDR1 MGHDK and CDR2 SYGVNS come from the germline V gene. The V and J ends lost 4 bases and 4 bases, in that order; junction bases with no gene match: 9. This CDR3 region has 15 residues. The CDR3 region has the DNA TGTGCCAGCAGTGTCACCGGACAGGGAAGGTACGAGCAGTACTTC. Amino acid sequence: CASSVTGQGRYEQYF.

This clonotype turned up a few times. V usage is TRBV4-2 and J usage is TRBJ2-7, with 7 bases matching TRBD1. CDR3 length: 15 residues. With 4 bases clipped from V and 6 bases from J, the junction kept 12 bases outside the gene matches. Germline CDR1 is LGHNA and CDR2 is YNFKEQ. The CDR3 region is CASSPRLTGRLEQYF. CDR3 DNA: TGTGCCAGCAGCCCACGGTTGACAGGGCGTCTCGAGCAGTACTTC.

This clonotype has ten or more counts. V usage is TRBV28 and J usage is TRBJ2-5; 7 bases are a match to TRBD1. Trimming cost V 3 bases and J 2 bases; bases outside gene matches: 9. CDR3 length: 16 residues. In germline, CDR1 is MDHEN, CDR2 SYDVKM. The DNA for the CDR3 is TGTGCCAGCAGTTTTGGGACAGAGGCGGATCAAGAGACCCAGTACTTC. Translation gives CASSFGTEADQETQYF.

The rearrangement links TRBV20-1 to TRBJ1-5; 7 bases are a match to TRBD1. The CDR3 consists of 14 residues. Trimming at V came to 6 bases and at J to 4 bases, leaving 9 bases not matched to a gene. Germline V CDR1 and CDR2: DFQATT, SNEGSKA (reference sequence). The CDR3 loop reads CSANPGQWNQPQHF. In DNA, the CDR3 is TGCAGTGCCAACCCGGGACAGTGGAATCAGCCCCAGCATTTT.

The genes are TRBV29-1 and TRBJ2-6; 11 positions match TRBD1. V lost 4 bases, J lost 2 bases, and 10 bases stayed unmatched. The CDR3 has 18 amino acids. Germline assignment: CDR1 SQVTM and CDR2 ANQGSEA. The CDR3 coding sequence is TGCAGCGTTGGGGGACCGGGACAGGGGGTCCCTGGGGCCAACGTCCTGACTTTC. The encoded protein is CSVGGPGQGVPGANVLTF.

This clonotype was counted a few times. The rearrangement links TRBV6-1 to TRBJ2-7, with D perhaps being TRBD1 or TRBD2 (6 bases each). V lost 5 bases and J 6 bases, leaving 20 bases between the germline ends. CDR3 size: 15 residues. CDR1 is MNHNS and CDR2 is SASEGT in the germline V gene. This CDR3 reads CASSSPGARWTEQYF. In nucleotides, the CDR3 is TGTGCCAGCAGTAGCCCGGGGGCGCGGTGGACCGAGCAGTACTTC.

This clonotype was counted between two and nine times. The genes are TRBV5-1 and TRBJ1-6, with 7 bases that match TRBD1. Germline lookup yields CDR1 SGHRS and CDR2 YFSETQ. The CDR3 runs 16 residues. With 0 bases clipped from V and 7 bases from J, the junction kept 7 bases outside the gene matches. Written as DNA, the CDR3 is TGCGCCAGCAGCTTGGCCGGGGGACAGTCGAATTCACCCCTCCACTTT. Protein: CASSLAGGQSNSPLHF.